This TCR beta chain was profiled in a study of metastatic and nonmetastatic thyroid tumors. Study-level results: Significantly higher TCR beta diversity was reportedly seen in malignant thyroid tumors than benign nodules, in blood and tumor.

This clone rates as medium-sized. Its antigen is still unknown. With MiXCR, TCRdb reprocessed the PCR reads. Of 20,000 to 25,000 clones listed, roughly a sixth are singletons. No treatment of any kind had been given to any patient before thyroid surgery. Trimming left V 8 bases short and J 0 bases short, with 14 bases between. This CDR3 is built from 15 residues. Germline CDR1 and CDR2: MNHNS and SASEGT. The TCR sequence derives from a male donor with papillary thyroid cancer or a benign thyroid nodule (not recorded which). Some clones in this sample may be carry-over from other donors' samples. The chain combines TRBV6-1 with TRBJ2-1; D is possibly TRBD1 (5 bases). Sequencing was done on a sample of adjacent normal tissue. CDR3 sequence (DNA): TGTGCCAGCGGCCGACAGTGGGGCTCCTACAATGAGCAGTTCTTC. This gives the protein CASGRQWGSYNEQFF.